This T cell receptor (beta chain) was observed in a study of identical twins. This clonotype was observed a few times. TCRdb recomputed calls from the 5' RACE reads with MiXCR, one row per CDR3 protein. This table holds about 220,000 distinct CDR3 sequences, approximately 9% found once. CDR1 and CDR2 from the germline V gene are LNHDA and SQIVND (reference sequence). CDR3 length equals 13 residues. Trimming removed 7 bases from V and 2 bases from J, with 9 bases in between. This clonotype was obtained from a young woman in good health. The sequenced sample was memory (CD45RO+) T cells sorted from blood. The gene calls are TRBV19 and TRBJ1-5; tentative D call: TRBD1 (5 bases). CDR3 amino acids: CASNQGGNQPQHF. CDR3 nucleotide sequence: TGTGCCAGTAACCAGGGAGGCAATCAGCCCCAGCATTTT.